The 2 T cell receptor beta chains below were found in one sample sequenced in a study of cytomegalovirus exposure and HLA in healthy donors. 13 Jbeta primers and 60 Vbeta primers were used for the PCR. TCRdb keeps only in-frame clones here, not all; method: immunoSEQ multiplex PCR. The profile covers approximately 150,000 clones, with 61% appearing a single time and roughly 1.9% taken by the ten largest. Sequencing was carried out using PBMCs. Receptors originate from a male donor in good health and CMV-seronegative.

J is TRBJ1-2 and V is TRBV28; 9 bases align to TRBD1. This CDR3 comprises 14 residues. J lost 3 bases, V lost 6 bases, and 5 bases had no gene match. The germline V gene has CDR1 MDHEN and CDR2 SYDVKM. The chain's CDR3 is CASSTGGADYGYTF. The CDR3 DNA reads TGTGCCAGCAGCACAGGGGGCGCCGACTATGGCTACACCTTC.

In nucleotides, the CDR3 is TGTGCCAGCACCGGGACAGCTAATGAAAAACTGTTTTTT. It encodes CASTGTANEKLFF. The chain links TRBV2 to TRBJ1-4; TRBD1 matches 7 bases. Germline assignment: CDR1 SNHLY and CDR2 FYNNEI. The junction had 2 bases not matched to a gene; V was cut back by 7 bases and J by 3 bases. This CDR3 region has 13 residues.